The 28 T cell receptor beta chains listed next were all sequenced from one sample in a study of early T cells in non-severe SARS-CoV-2 infection (dated by TCRdb to the early 2020s). Preparation of the library involved 5' RACE. The sequencing machine was a NextSeq 500. TCRdb ran its own pipeline on the public reads, namely fastp trimming at Q25 and MiXCR clone calling, and kept in-frame beta chains. Records with the same CDR3 protein are collapsed into one entry carrying the most frequent genes and DNA. The sample table contains 75,000 to 100,000 distinct CDR3 sequences; only one count was recorded for approximately 15% of them. The ten largest clones take up roughly 6.4% of the sample. Material for sequencing was whole blood. These receptors came from an adult who was a healthcare worker with PCR-confirmed SARS-CoV-2 infection or an uninfected control (not recorded which).

This clonotype was observed a few times. The chain carries TRBV2 and TRBJ2-2; D is ambiguous. Between the trimmed V and J ends, which lost 0 bases and 5 bases, there was a span of 13 bases. CDR1 is SNHLY, CDR2 FYNNEI, per germline. There are 16 residues in the CDR3. CDR3 loop: CASSEARLQQTGELFF. CDR3 coding DNA: TGTGCCAGCAGTGAAGCGCGGCTTCAACAGACCGGGGAGCTGTTTTTT. The full variable domain, its missing parts supplied by reference TRBV2 and TRBJ2-2, is EPEVTQTPSHQVTQMGQEVILRCVPISNHLYFYWYRQILGQKVEFLVSFYNNEISEKSEIFDDQFSVERPDGSNFTLKIRSTKLEDSAMYFCASSEARLQQTGELFFGEGSRLTVL.

This clonotype was picked up a small number of times. V gene TRBV28 combines with J gene TRBJ2-7; TRBD1 agrees at 8 bases. Germline V CDR1 and CDR2: MDHEN, SYDVKM. The ends lost 5 bases at V and 5 bases at J; junction bases unmatched: 11. The CDR3 is 15 amino acids. The CDR3 protein is CASSPMDREDHEQYF. The DNA for the CDR3 is TGTGCCAGCAGTCCTATGGACAGGGAAGACCACGAGCAGTACTTC.

This clonotype was picked up a small number of times. Written as DNA, the CDR3 is TGTGCCAGCTCACCGGTGGAAGAGACCCAGTACTTC. Protein product: CASSPVEETQYF. The rearrangement links TRBV18 to TRBJ2-5; D ambiguous. CDR3 length equals 12 residues. Germline V gene lookup returns CDR1 KGHSH and CDR2 LQKENI. V lost 3 bases, J lost 3 bases, and 5 bases lay in between.

V usage is TRBV29-1 and J usage is TRBJ2-1; D call uncertain. V was clipped by 3 bases and J by 1 base, with 4 bases between them. CDR3 length: 12 amino acids. Looked up from germline, CDR1 is SQVTM and CDR2 is ANQGSEA. CDR3 DNA: TGCAGCGTTGAGGCTTCCTACAATGAGCAGTTCTTC. Its translation is CSVEASYNEQFF.

This clonotype was detected many times. The chain employs TRBV7-2 and TRBJ2-3, with a tentative D call TRBD2 (5 bases). The CDR3 covers 16 residues. Trimming pared 2 bases from V and 2 bases from J, leaving 14 bases between. Germline lookup yields CDR1 SGHTA and CDR2 FQGNSA. CDR3 nucleotide sequence: TGTGCCAGCAGCTTAAATGCAGCGGTTAACACAGATACGCAGTATTTT. Translated, it gives CASSLNAAVNTDTQYF.

At least ten counts were recorded for this clonotype. The chain links TRBV5-1 to TRBJ1-5, with D uncertain. CDR1 and CDR2 (germline): SGHRS, YFSETQ. The CDR3 has 14 residues. V lost 5 bases and J lost 0, with 9 bases in between. This CDR3 is CASSYGPSNQPQHF. The DNA of the CDR3 is TGCGCCAGCAGTTATGGACCTAGCAATCAGCCCCAGCATTTT.

The chain has TRBV11-3 and TRBJ2-1, with D tentatively TRBD1 or TRBD2 (5 bases each). The ends were cut back, 3 bases at V and 1 base at J, with 10 bases in the middle. Germline CDR1 is SGHNT and CDR2 is YENEEA. This CDR3 region has 15 residues. CDR3: CASSLGRRSYNEQFF. CDR3 DNA sequence: TGTGCCAGCAGCTTGGGACGAAGGTCCTACAATGAGCAGTTCTTC.

This clonotype was seen a handful of times. The rearrangement links TRBV2 to TRBJ2-7; 12 bases fit TRBD2. The germline gives CDR1 SNHLY, CDR2 FYNNEI. J lost 5 bases, V lost 2 bases, and 4 bases had no gene match. The CDR3 extends over 15 amino acids. Written as DNA, the CDR3 is TGTGCCAGCAGTGAACGGACTAGCGGGACCAACGAGCAGTACTTC. This gives the protein CASSERTSGTNEQYF.

The chain is built from TRBV12-3 or TRBV12-4 and TRBJ1-1; D remains ambiguous. This CDR3 is 14 amino acids long. Trimming removed 0 bases at V and 0 bases at J, with 5 bases between. CDR3 nucleotide sequence: TGTGCCAGCAGTTTAGCTTCAGTGAACACTGAAGCTTTCTTT. As protein: CASSLASVNTEAFF.

V usage is TRBV7-9 and J usage is TRBJ2-7, with D uncertain. The CDR3 contains 15 residues. Trimming left V 4 bases short and J 4 bases short, with 17 bases between. Germline V CDR1 and CDR2: SEHNR, FQNEAQ (reference sequence). CDR3 sequence (DNA): TGTGCCAGCAGCTCCCCGACCGACCATATTTACGAGCAGTACTTC. It translates to CASSSPTDHIYEQYF.

Only a few counts were recorded for this clonotype. This chain links TRBV20-1 with TRBJ1-1; D ambiguous. Germline V gene sequence: CDR1 DFQATT, CDR2 SNEGSKA (reference sequence). V was shortened by 3 bases and J by 0 bases, with 8 bases between the two germline ends. The CDR3 runs to 13 residues. The CDR3 DNA is TGCAGTGCTAGCGGCAGCCTGAACACTGAAGCTTTCTTT. It specifies CSASGSLNTEAFF.

The chain couples TRBV7-9 to TRBJ2-7; 11 bases agree with TRBD1. The CDR3 covers 16 residues. Germline V gives CDR1 SEHNR, CDR2 FQNEAQ (reference sequence). V shed 4 bases, J shed 7 bases, and the junction held 12 bases outside the gene matches. CDR3 bases: TGTGCCAGCAGCTACCATCCGGGACAGGGGGATTGGGAGCAGTACTTC. This sequence encodes CASSYHPGQGDWEQYF.

Only a few counts were recorded for this clonotype. V and J are TRBV20-1 and TRBJ2-7; 9 bases line up with TRBD2. The V gene end was trimmed by 4 bases and the J gene end by 5 bases; junction bases not matched to a gene: 6. Looked up from germline, CDR1 is DFQATT and CDR2 is SNEGSKA (reference sequence). The CDR3 consists of 13 residues. CDR3 nucleotides: TGCAGTGCTATTGAGCGGGAGGCCAACGAGCAGTACTTC. Its translation is CSAIEREANEQYF.

The sample holds a few counts of this clonotype. V gene TRBV5-1 combines with J gene TRBJ1-2, with 8 bases that match TRBD1. V shed 6 bases and J 4 bases; nucleotides not matched to a gene: 17. Per germline, CDR1 SGHRS and CDR2 YFSETQ. This CDR3 comprises 17 residues. Here the CDR3 DNA reads TGCGCCAGCACTTTCTTAGGGACAGGTTCCCCTTCCTATGGCTACACCTTC. It codes for CASTFLGTGSPSYGYTF.

The chain uses TRBV20-1 and TRBJ2-6, with no clear D. The CDR3 loop spans 14 amino acids. Germline V CDR1 and CDR2: DFQATT, SNEGSKA (reference sequence). Trimming shortened V by 4 bases and J by 0 bases, and 7 bases separated the two germline ends. The CDR3 DNA follows: TGCAGTGCTATACAGAGCTCTGGGGCCAACGTCCTGACTTTC. This gives the protein CSAIQSSGANVLTF.

This clonotype was detected only a few times. The chain combines TRBV2 with TRBJ2-2, with D tentatively TRBD2 (6 bases). The CDR3 is made up of 15 amino acids. Germline V gene sequence: CDR1 SNHLY, CDR2 FYNNEI. The ends were cut back, 8 bases at V and 4 bases at J, with 17 bases in the middle. CDR3 region: CASARRRGPTGELFF. CDR3 in DNA: TGTGCCAGCGCTCGGCGGAGGGGCCCCACCGGGGAGCTGTTTTTT.

The chain links TRBV10-3 to TRBJ2-1; maybe TRBD2 (5 bases). The V end was cut by 2 bases, the J end by 4 bases, with 15 bases between. CDR1 is ENHRY, CDR2 SYGVKD, per germline. The CDR3 runs 16 residues. CDR3 amino acids: CAISEQVRGWYNEQFF. DNA for the CDR3: TGTGCCATCAGTGAGCAGGTCCGCGGGTGGTACAATGAGCAGTTCTTC.

This chain links TRBV5-4 with TRBJ2-5, with unresolved D. Germline CDR1 is SGHNT and CDR2 is YYREEE (reference sequence). Trimming took 0 bases from V and 5 from J, leaving 11 bases between them. CDR3 size: 14 residues. The CDR3 DNA follows: TGTGCCAGCAGCTTGGTTTCGACTCCCGAGACCCAGTACTTC. This sequence encodes CASSLVSTPETQYF.

This clonotype was counted only a few times. The chain carries TRBV11-2 and TRBJ2-5; 9 bases agree with TRBD1. Germline loops: CDR1 SGHAT, CDR2 FQNNGV. V shed 5 bases, J shed 0 bases, and the junction held 4 bases outside the gene matches. The CDR3 runs 15 residues. This CDR3 reads CASSQDRGYQETQYF. Written as DNA, the CDR3 is TGTGCCAGCAGCCAGGACAGGGGATACCAAGAGACCCAGTACTTC.

V gene TRBV30 combines with J gene TRBJ2-5, with D unresolved. The germline V and J ends were trimmed by 2 bases and 4 bases, with 11 bases remaining between them. CDR3 length equals 13 residues. Germline CDR1 reads GTSNPN; CDR2 reads SVGIG (reference sequence). The chain's CDR3 is CAWSHLVGETQYF. The CDR3 region has the DNA TGTGCCTGGAGTCATTTAGTCGGAGAGACCCAGTACTTC.

This sequence joins TRBV29-1 and TRBJ2-3; D remains ambiguous. From germline, CDR1 is SQVTM and CDR2 ANQGSEA. V dropped 3 bases and J dropped 6 bases, with 16 bases sitting between them. This CDR3 has 14 amino acids. CDR3 sequence reads: CSVEGSRWSDTQYF. The CDR3 coding sequence is TGCAGCGTTGAGGGTAGCAGGTGGTCGGATACGCAGTATTTT.

The gene calls are TRBV12-3 or TRBV12-4 and TRBJ2-7, with D unclear. The CDR3 spans 14 residues. Between the trimmed V and J ends, which lost 4 bases and 2 bases, there was a span of 12 bases. CDR3 in DNA: TGTGCCAGCAGTTCGACCGTTCCAGCCTACGAGCAGTACTTC. Protein sequence: CASSSTVPAYEQYF.

The gene calls are TRBV5-1 and TRBJ2-7; the match to TRBD2 covers 9 bases. Germline lookup yields CDR1 SGHRS and CDR2 YFSETQ. The J segment lost 7 bases and the V segment lost 2 bases, leaving 13 bases of the junction unmatched. The CDR3 extends over 16 amino acids. This chain's CDR3 is CASSFRTSGPTEEQYF. The DNA for the CDR3 is TGCGCCAGCAGCTTTAGAACTAGCGGGCCCACTGAGGAGCAGTACTTC.

The sample holds one count of this clonotype. This clone may be a read error of a much larger clone one base away. The chain combines TRBV13 with TRBJ2-7, with D perhaps TRBD1 (6 bases). Looked up from germline, CDR1 is PRHDT and CDR2 is FYEKMQ (reference sequence). CDR3 length equals 19 residues. The CDR3 is CTSSSRTFLDRTHSYEQYF. The CDR3 nucleotides are TGTACCAGCAGCTCTCGCACCTTCCTAGACAGGACACACTCCTACGAGCAGTACTTC.

This clonotype was detected many times. The gene calls are TRBV20-1 and TRBJ2-3; D may match TRBD1 or TRBD2 (5 bases each). The CDR3 contains 17 residues. Germline CDR1 reads DFQATT; CDR2 reads SNEGSKA (reference sequence). V was trimmed by 2 bases and J by 2 bases, leaving 20 bases between them. The CDR3 bases are TGCAGTGCTAGAAGCGTTCTCAGCGGACACATCACAGATACGCAGTATTTT. It translates to CSARSVLSGHITDTQYF.

In its sample, this clonotype was seen a few times. This chain uses TRBV19 with TRBJ2-3; D may be TRBD1 (6 bases). Germline values: CDR1 LNHDA, CDR2 SQIVND (reference sequence). The CDR3 contains 15 residues. V shed 7 bases and J shed 2 bases, with 16 bases lying between them. CDR3 protein: CASKDVGTYTDTQYF. CDR3 nucleotides: TGTGCCAGTAAGGATGTTGGGACATACACAGATACGCAGTATTTT.

This clonotype came up a few times. This chain uses TRBV7-9 with TRBJ1-4; D is perhaps TRBD1 (5 bases). V was pared by 4 bases and J by 3 bases, with 12 bases between. In germline, CDR1 is SEHNR, CDR2 FQNEAQ (reference sequence). CDR3 length: 15 residues. The chain's CDR3 is CASSSTVYPNEKLFF. The CDR3, as DNA: TGTGCCAGCAGCTCGACAGTCTACCCTAATGAAAAACTGTTTTTT.

J is TRBJ2-2 and V is TRBV19; tentatively, D is TRBD1 or TRBD2 (5 bases each). The V gene's germline CDR1 is LNHDA and CDR2 SQIVND (reference sequence). This CDR3 comprises 15 residues. V was cut by 5 bases and J by 0 bases, with 10 bases left in between. The CDR3 coding sequence is TGTGCCAGTAGTGTCCAGGGAGCGAACACCGGGGAGCTGTTTTTT. As protein: CASSVQGANTGELFF.